The 19 T cell receptor beta chains below come from one sample, sequenced in a study of OX40 agonist ivuxolimab in advanced cancers. The table came from immunoSEQ multiplex PCR; TCRdb's copy has only in-frame clones and leaves some out. The data show more than 70,000 clones, roughly 80% seen once. The sample here was CD4+ or CD8+ T cells sorted from blood, taken in a trial of the OX40 agonist ivuxolimab. These receptor sequences come from an adult with an advanced solid tumor such as melanoma, head and neck, liver or kidney cancer.

This rearrangement joins TRBV21-1 to TRBJ2-5. TRBV21-1 is a known pseudogene. The length of the CDR3 is 19 residues. CDR3 sequence reads: CASSKDGGPNYLYQETQYF. The CDR3 region has the DNA TGTGCCAGCAGCAAAGATGGGGGGCCGAACTACCTATACCAAGAGACCCAGTACTTC.

This sequence joins TRBV6-6 and TRBJ2-3; tentative D call: TRBD2 (6 bases). The CDR3 consists of 11 residues. V was clipped by 10 bases and J by 7 bases, with 12 bases between them. In germline, CDR1 is MNHNY, CDR2 SVGAGI (reference sequence). In DNA, the CDR3 is TGTGCCATCTTCCGGGGGAATACGCAGTATTTT. This sequence encodes CAIFRGNTQYF.

V gene TRBV5-4 combines with J gene TRBJ2-1; 9 nucleotides align to TRBD2. The CDR3 spans 16 residues. V gave up 0 bases and J gave up 5 bases; unmatched junction bases: 6. Germline loops: CDR1 SGHNT, CDR2 YYREEE (reference sequence). CDR3 coding DNA: TGTGCCAGCAGCTTGGCCGGCGGGGGGGCGAACAATGAGCAGTTCTTC. Amino acid sequence: CASSLAGGGANNEQFF.

The chain is built from TRBV28 and TRBJ2-1, with TRBD2 matching over 10 bases. The V and J ends lost 2 bases and 3 bases, in that order; junction bases with no gene match: 4. Germline V gene sequence: CDR1 MDHEN, CDR2 SYDVKM. There are 16 residues in the CDR3. CDR3 amino acids: CASSLPASGSYNEQFF. CDR3 DNA sequence: TGTGCCAGCAGTTTACCGGCTAGCGGGAGCTACAATGAGCAGTTCTTC.

V gene TRBV10-3 combines with J gene TRBJ2-3; tentatively, D is TRBD1 (5 bases). Germline V gene sequence: CDR1 ENHRY, CDR2 SYGVKD. The V end was cut by 3 bases, the J end by 10 bases, with 11 bases between. There are 12 residues in the CDR3. The CDR3 is CAISEGEEAQYF. The CDR3 DNA is TGTGCCATCAGTGAAGGGGAAGAGGCGCAGTATTTT.

This clone has just a few counts. The chain joins TRBV7-9 to TRBJ2-1; D may correspond to TRBD1 or TRBD2 (5 bases each). V dropped 4 bases and J dropped 10 bases, with 11 bases sitting between them. Germline CDR1 and CDR2: SEHNR and FQNEAQ (reference sequence). This CDR3 is built from 12 residues. The CDR3 region has the DNA TGTGCCAGCAGCTCGGGACGTGGCGAGCAGTTCTTC. Its translation is CASSSGRGEQFF.

CDR3: CASSQESGYTF. CDR3 bases: TGCGCCAGCAGCCAAGAAAGTGGCTACACCTTC. This sequence joins TRBV4-1 and TRBJ1-2; D unresolved. With 0 bases removed from V and 7 bases from J, the gap between germline ends came to 3 bases. Germline loops: CDR1 MGHRA, CDR2 YSYEKL. The CDR3 consists of 11 residues.

This chain links TRBV5-6 with TRBJ1-2; D unclear. V was clipped by 1 base and J by 7 bases, with 5 bases between them. From germline, CDR1 is SGHDT and CDR2 YYEEEE. This CDR3 is built from 11 residues. The CDR3 region has the DNA TGTGCCAGCAGCTTGAGTGGTGGCTACACCTTC. Translation: CASSLSGGYTF.

For the CDR3, the DNA is TGTGCCAGTAGTATTTATGGGGGTGTAGGTCAGCCCCAGCATTTT. Translating gives CASSIYGGVGQPQHF. This sequence joins TRBV19 and TRBJ1-5, with TRBD1 as a possible D gene (5 bases). In germline, CDR1 is LNHDA, CDR2 SQIVND (reference sequence). With 3 bases removed from V and 6 bases from J, the gap between germline ends came to 15 bases. There are 15 residues in the CDR3.

The V and J genes are TRBV29-1 and TRBJ1-1, with no clear D. Germline V gene sequence: CDR1 SQVTM, CDR2 ANQGSEA. Trimming pared 0 bases from V and 7 bases from J, leaving 15 bases between. This CDR3 spans 14 amino acids. The CDR3 DNA is TGCAGCGTTGAAGATCGGGCAGGAAGAGTTGAAGCTTTCTTT. Amino acid sequence: CSVEDRAGRVEAFF.

J is TRBJ2-1 and V is TRBV5-1; TRBD2 agrees at 9 bases. The germline CDR1 and CDR2 sequences are SGHRS and YFSETQ. The ends lost 0 bases at V and 3 bases at J; junction bases unmatched: 4. The CDR3 has 16 amino acids. DNA of the CDR3: TGCGCCAGCAGCTTGGATGAGCGGGGGGACTACAATGAGCAGTTCTTC. This codes for CASSLDERGDYNEQFF.

V is TRBV23-1 and J is TRBJ2-5; 10 bases fit TRBD1. TRBV23-1 is an ORF, with its function uncertain. Trimming removed 4 bases from V and 5 bases from J; junction bases left unmatched: 13. CDR3 length equals 17 residues. The CDR3 DNA is TGCGCCAGCAGTCGCGCGATCTGCCTGACAGGGGGCGAGACCCAGTACTTC. Protein: CASSRAICLTGGETQYF.

The chain uses TRBV5-4 and TRBJ2-3, with TRBD2 identical over 9 bases. This CDR3 has 16 residues. V lost 2 bases to trimming and J lost 2 bases; unmatched junction nucleotides: 6. Germline assignment: CDR1 SGHNT and CDR2 YYREEE (reference sequence). The CDR3 spells CASSFPAGGFTDTQYF. CDR3 DNA: TGTGCCAGCAGCTTCCCAGCGGGGGGCTTCACAGATACGCAGTATTTT.

V and J are TRBV7-9 and TRBJ1-2, with TRBD1 matching 8 bases. The CDR3 runs to 14 residues. Germline V gives CDR1 SEHNR, CDR2 FQNEAQ (reference sequence). V gave up 4 bases and J gave up 9 bases; unmatched junction bases: 10. CDR3 bases: TGTGCCAGCAGCTCATCCGGGACAGGAGTCAGCTACACCTTC. Translated, it gives CASSSSGTGVSYTF.

V and J are TRBV10-3 and TRBJ1-1, with unresolved D. The V end was cut by 9 bases, the J end by 3 bases, with 17 bases between. CDR1 and CDR2 from the germline V gene are ENHRY and SYGVKD. The CDR3 totals 14 residues. The CDR3 here is CAITKALWDTEAFF. Here the CDR3 DNA reads TGTGCCATTACGAAGGCGCTGTGGGACACTGAAGCTTTCTTT.

The chain combines TRBV15 with TRBJ1-5, with D possibly TRBD1 on 6 matching bases. The CDR3 has 17 residues. Germline V gives CDR1 LNHNV, CDR2 YYDKDF (reference sequence). The germline V and J ends were trimmed by 2 bases and 5 bases, with 19 bases remaining between them. The DNA of the CDR3 is TGTGCCACCAGCAGAACTGCTGGACAGAGAAATTATCAGCCCCAGCATTTT. The encoded protein is CATSRTAGQRNYQPQHF.

This chain links TRBV15 with TRBJ1-6, with D hard to call. Between the trimmed V and J ends, which lost 0 bases and 7 bases, there was a span of 10 bases. The CDR3 has 15 amino acids. CDR1 and CDR2 from the germline V gene are LNHNV and YYDKDF (reference sequence). CDR3 sequence reads: CATSREGFENSPLHF. For the CDR3, the DNA is TGTGCCACCAGCAGAGAAGGCTTTGAGAATTCACCCCTCCACTTT. Filled out from reference TRBV15 and TRBJ1-6, the complete variable domain reads DAMVIQNPRYQVTQFGKPVTLSCSQTLNHNVMYWYQQKSSQAPKLLFHYYDKDFNNEADTPDNFQSRRPNTSFCFLDIRSPGLGDTAMYLCATSREGFENSPLHFGNGTRLTVT.

This rearrangement joins TRBV2 to TRBJ2-1; D is uncertain. The CDR3 consists of 16 residues. Trimming took 6 bases from V and 8 from J, leaving 23 bases between them. CDR1 is SNHLY, CDR2 FYNNEI, per germline. This CDR3 is CASSEFAIAYDDEQFF. The CDR3 nucleotides read TGTGCCAGCAGCGAGTTCGCAATTGCCTATGACGATGAGCAGTTCTTC.

In DNA, the CDR3 is TGTGCCAGCAGCTTAACGATGAACACTGAAGCTTTCTTT. Encoded protein: CASSLTMNTEAFF. The genes are TRBV7-2 and TRBJ1-1; D uncertain. The CDR3 has 13 amino acids. Germline-derived CDR1 and CDR2 are SGHTA and FQGNSA. Trimming removed 2 bases at V and 0 bases at J, with 4 bases between.